These 25 T cell receptor beta chains were sequenced from one sample in a study of blood T cell repertoires in COVID-19 (TCRdb year 2020). Library construction relied on the immunoSEQ multiplex PCR assay. The source is immuneACCESS, and TCRdb retained only in-frame sequences with V and J called. Part of the clones is not carried over; for the studies checked, unresolved V genes explain less than half of this, and the remainder is unexplained. The sample table lists 150,000 to 190,000 clones, under 90% of them with a count of one. 0.5% to 0.65% of the sample belongs to the ten largest clones. Material for sequencing was peripheral blood. The source of these receptors is a man aged 60 to 75 with acute or convalescent COVID-19.

The chain uses TRBV6-5 and TRBJ2-2, with 7 bases matching TRBD2. The CDR3 loop spans 14 amino acids. Trimming cost V 1 base and J 7 bases; bases outside gene matches: 3. Germline V CDR1 and CDR2: MNHEY, SVGAGI. CDR3 in amino acids: CASSYWREIGELFF. The CDR3 DNA is TGTGCCAGCAGTTACTGGCGGGAGATCGGGGAGCTGTTTTTT.

The chain is built from TRBV30 and TRBJ2-2; 9 nucleotides match TRBD2. V lost 4 bases to trimming and J lost 1 base; unmatched junction nucleotides: 7. CDR3 length equals 16 residues. Germline V gene sequence: CDR1 GTSNPN, CDR2 SVGIG (reference sequence). DNA for the CDR3: TGTGCCTGGAAGGCTAGCGGGAAAGGGAACACCGGGGAGCTGTTTTTT. It translates to CAWKASGKGNTGELFF. The whole variable domain, filled in from reference TRBV30 and TRBJ2-2, reads SQTIHQWPATLVQPVGSPLSLECTVEGTSNPNLYWYRQAAGRGLQLLFYSVGIGQISSEVPQNLSASRPQDRQFILSSKKLLLSDSGFYLCAWKASGKGNTGELFFGEGSRLTVL.

J is TRBJ2-5 and V is TRBV21-1; the table's D call TRBD2 went unverified against the DNA. TRBV21-1 is designated a pseudogene. This CDR3 comprises 15 residues. CDR3 in DNA: TGTGCCGGAAGGGAGGTGGCCGCCGCGGGAGAGACCCAGTACTTC. Its translation: CAGREVAAAGETQYF.

This clone was picked up one time. The genes are TRBV5-1 and TRBJ2-6; 10 bases align to TRBD1. From germline, CDR1 is SGHRS and CDR2 YFSETQ. The CDR3 has 16 residues. Unmatched junction bases numbered 4, after V lost 5 bases and J lost 2 bases. CDR3 nucleotides: TGCGCCAGCAGGGACAGGGGGAAAGCTGGGGCCAACGTCCTGACTTTC. Protein sequence: CASRDRGKAGANVLTF.

The rearrangement links TRBV9 to TRBJ2-7; the match to TRBD2 covers 11 bases. This CDR3 has 16 amino acids. CDR1 and CDR2 (germline): SGDLS, YYNGEE. The V gene end was trimmed by 3 bases and the J gene end by 7 bases; junction bases not matched to a gene: 12. CDR3 protein: CASSAGTSGGLGEQYF. Here the CDR3 DNA reads TGTGCCAGCAGCGCCGGGACTAGCGGAGGCCTTGGGGAGCAGTACTTC.

This chain connects TRBV5-4 to TRBJ1-4; 9 nucleotides agree with TRBD1. CDR1 SGHNT and CDR2 YYREEE come from the germline V gene (reference sequence). The CDR3 length is 15 residues. V lost 4 bases to trimming and J lost 8 bases; unmatched junction nucleotides: 9. CDR3 region: CASSGPGQGKEKLFF. The CDR3 nucleotides are TGTGCCAGCAGCGGGCCGGGACAGGGAAAGGAAAAACTGTTTTTT.

This chain uses TRBV6-5 with TRBJ1-5; tentative D call: TRBD1 (6 bases). The germline gives CDR1 MNHEY, CDR2 SVGAGI. The CDR3 is made up of 14 amino acids. V lost 6 bases and J 0 bases, leaving 9 bases between the germline ends. The CDR3 DNA sequence: TGTGCCAGCAGGGGGGCTTATAGCAATCAGCCCCAGCATTTT. Protein sequence: CASRGAYSNQPQHF.

The J gene is TRBJ1-1, the V gene TRBV2; D possibly corresponds to TRBD1 (5 bases). Germline CDR1 is SNHLY and CDR2 is FYNNEI. Trimming left V 1 base short and J 3 bases short, with 9 bases between. The CDR3 contains 14 residues. CDR3 bases: TGTGCCAGCAGTGAAGGGGGCGCGGACACTGAAGCTTTCTTT. Its protein is CASSEGGADTEAFF.

This clone was seen more than once but under ten times. J is TRBJ1-5 and V is TRBV6-5; D not resolved. This CDR3 is 14 amino acids long. V lost 0 bases and J lost 4, with 7 bases in between. The germline gives CDR1 MNHEY, CDR2 SVGAGI. In nucleotides, the CDR3 is TGTGCCAGCAGTTACTCACCGGGAAATCAGCCCCAGCATTTT. Its translation is CASSYSPGNQPQHF.

In its sample, this clone was seen a few times. The gene calls are TRBV4-3 and TRBJ1-2; D is undetermined. This CDR3 is 13 amino acids long. V lost 4 bases, J lost 2 bases, and 8 bases lay in between. CDR1 LGHNA and CDR2 YSLEER come from the germline V gene. This CDR3 reads CASSPNENYGYTF. The CDR3 region has the DNA TGCGCCAGCAGCCCGAACGAGAACTATGGCTACACCTTC.

The chain uses TRBV25-1 and TRBJ1-3, with a tentative D call TRBD1 (5 bases). V dropped 7 bases and J dropped 9 bases, with 10 bases sitting between them. CDR1 and CDR2 from the germline V gene are MGHDK and SYGVNS. The CDR3 runs to 11 residues. For the CDR3, the DNA is TGTGCCAGCATCAGGGAAAGCACCATATATTTT. Protein product: CASIRESTIYF. Based on the CDR3 plus reference TRBV25-1 and TRBJ1-3, the full variable domain is EADIYQTPRYLVIGTGKKITLECSQTMGHDKMYWYQQDPGMELHLIHYSYGVNSTEKGDLSSESTVSRIRTEHFPLTLESARPSHTSQYLCASIRESTIYFGEGSWLTVV.

Here the CDR3 DNA reads TGTGCCAGCAGTGAACAGATTAACTATGGCTACACCTTC. Translated: CASSEQINYGYTF. The chain recombines TRBV6-1 with TRBJ1-2; D remains unclear. The germline V and J ends were trimmed by 2 bases and 1 base, with 5 bases remaining between them. The CDR3 totals 13 residues. CDR1 and CDR2 from the germline V gene are MNHNS and SASEGT.

V usage is TRBV11-3 and J usage is TRBJ2-2; 8 bases are shared with TRBD1. CDR3 length: 15 amino acids. Germline lookup yields CDR1 SGHNT and CDR2 YENEEA. V was clipped by 4 bases and J by 5 bases; unmatched bases: 6. The CDR3 loop is CASSSQGASTGELFF. CDR3 bases: TGTGCCAGCAGCTCGCAGGGGGCGAGTACCGGGGAGCTGTTTTTT.

The gene calls are TRBV3-1 (or the pseudogene TRBV3-2) and TRBJ2-7, with D maybe TRBD1 (7 bases). Germline V lookup: CDR1 LGHDT, CDR2 YNNKEL (reference sequence). The CDR3 totals 13 residues. The V and J ends lost 4 bases and 7 bases respectively, with 14 bases between them. CDR3 coding DNA: TGTGCCAGCAGCCCCCGGGCAGGGGGGGAGCAGTACTTC. Its translation is CASSPRAGGEQYF.

This chain joins TRBV7-3 and TRBJ2-5; possibly TRBD1 for D (6 bases). The V gene's germline CDR1 is SGHTA and CDR2 FQGTGA. This CDR3 is 14 amino acids long. V was cut by 5 bases and J by 2 bases, with 12 bases left in between. The CDR3 is CASSRSGAQETQYF. The CDR3 region has the DNA TGTGCCAGCAGCCGCTCAGGGGCACAAGAGACCCAGTACTTC. Combining the CDR3 with reference TRBV7-3 and TRBJ2-5 gives the whole variable domain GAGVSQTPSNKVTEKGKYVELRCDPISGHTALYWYRQSLGQGPEFLIYFQGTGAADDSGLPNDRFFAVRPEGSVSTLKIQRTERGDSAVYLCASSRSGAQETQYFGPGTRLLVL.

The chain employs TRBV2 and TRBJ2-7; 8 bases are shared with TRBD1. Per the germline V gene, CDR1 is SNHLY and CDR2 is FYNNEI. The CDR3 totals 14 residues. Germline trimming cut 7 bases from V and 6 bases from J; bases unmatched to any gene: 11. CDR3 in amino acids: CASTSATGVGEQYF. Here the CDR3 DNA reads TGTGCCAGCACCTCCGCGACAGGGGTAGGCGAGCAGTACTTC. The full variable domain, rest sourced from reference TRBV2 and TRBJ2-7, is EPEVTQTPSHQVTQMGQEVILRCVPISNHLYFYWYRQILGQKVEFLVSFYNNEISEKSEIFDDQFSVERPDGSNFTLKIRSTKLEDSAMYFCASTSATGVGEQYFGPGTRLTVT.

The chain employs TRBV4-2 and TRBJ2-2; TRBD1 aligns across 8 bases. With 1 base clipped from V and 7 bases from J, the junction kept 11 bases outside the gene matches. Per germline, CDR1 LGHNA and CDR2 YNFKEQ. The CDR3 is made up of 17 amino acids. The CDR3 DNA follows: TGTGCCAGCAGCCAAGCCGGGGAACAGGGGGGTATCGGGGAGCTGTTTTTT. Protein product: CASSQAGEQGGIGELFF.

This clone was picked up a small number of times. The rearrangement joins TRBV7-3 to TRBJ2-2; a possible D gene is TRBD2 (5 bases). Germline loops: CDR1 SGHTA, CDR2 FQGTGA. V lost 3 bases to trimming and J lost 5 bases, with 7 bases between them. The CDR3 has 13 amino acids. The CDR3 loop reads CASSLGATGELFF. The CDR3 nucleotides are TGTGCCAGCAGCTTGGGAGCGACCGGGGAGCTGTTTTTT.

The V and J genes are TRBV6-5 and TRBJ2-7, with TRBD1 matching over 8 bases. CDR1 and CDR2 (germline): MNHEY, SVGAGI. V lost 7 bases, J lost 2 bases, and 7 bases stayed unmatched. The CDR3 runs to 14 residues. CDR3 loop: CASKPTGDTYEQYF. For the CDR3, the DNA is TGTGCCAGCAAGCCGACAGGGGATACCTACGAGCAGTACTTC.

V usage is TRBV5-6 and J usage is TRBJ1-6, with D possibly TRBD1 on 5 matching bases. V lost 0 bases and J lost 5, with 9 bases in between. The CDR3 is 15 amino acids. Germline V lookup: CDR1 SGHDT, CDR2 YYEEEE. This CDR3 reads CASSLDRRNNSPLHF. The CDR3 nucleotides are TGTGCCAGCAGCTTGGACAGGAGAAATAATTCACCCCTCCACTTT.

The chain has TRBV12-3 or TRBV12-4 and TRBJ1-5; D unclear. V lost 7 bases, J lost 4 bases, and 8 bases lay in between. The CDR3 sequence is 12 residues long. The chain's CDR3 is CASTLGNQPQHF. As DNA, the CDR3 is TGTGCCAGCACTCTCGGTAATCAGCCCCAGCATTTT.

The chain employs TRBV12-5 and TRBJ2-6; weak D call: TRBD2 (6 bases). V lost 6 bases and J lost 11, with 14 bases in between. This CDR3 is built from 13 residues. CDR1 and CDR2 from the germline V gene are LGHNT and FRNRAP. The CDR3 DNA is TGTGCTAGTGGCTGGGCACGGAGGGACGTCCTGACTTTC. Translating gives CASGWARRDVLTF. The full variable domain, rest sourced from reference TRBV12-5 and TRBJ2-6, is DARVTQTPRHKVTEMGQEVTMRCQPILGHNTVFWYRQTMMQGLELLAYFRNRAPLDDSGMPKDRFSAEMPDATLATLKIQPSEPRDSAVYFCASGWARRDVLTFGAGSRLTVL.

The chain uses TRBV15 and TRBJ1-5, with D maybe TRBD1 (5 bases). From germline, CDR1 is LNHNV and CDR2 YYDKDF (reference sequence). This CDR3 region has 13 residues. Trimming stripped 10 bases from V and 5 bases from J, with 15 bases between. For the CDR3, the DNA is TGTGCCAGCCACCAGGGAGGAGATCAGCCCCAGCATTTT. Translated: CASHQGGDQPQHF.

V and J are TRBV5-6 and TRBJ2-1; D possibly corresponds to TRBD1 (6 bases). CDR1 is SGHDT, CDR2 YYEEEE, per germline. Trimming stripped 0 bases from V and 4 bases from J, with 11 bases between. The CDR3 spans 15 residues. CDR3 residues: CASSLAGTPYNEQFF. In DNA, the CDR3 is TGTGCCAGCAGCTTGGCGGGGACACCGTACAATGAGCAGTTCTTC.

The CDR3 bases are TGTGCCAGCAGCTTGGCGGGGGGCACAGATACGCAGTATTTT. Protein product: CASSLAGGTDTQYF. This chain connects TRBV7-2 to TRBJ2-3, with TRBD2 identical over 7 bases. The CDR3 consists of 14 residues. Trimming removed 3 bases from V and 1 base from J; junction bases left unmatched: 1. The germline CDR1 and CDR2 sequences are SGHTA and FQGNSA. Variable domain in full (rest from reference TRBV7-2 and TRBJ2-3): GAGVSQSPSNKVTEKGKDVELRCDPISGHTALYWYRQSLGQGLEFLIYFQGNSAPDKSGLPSDRFSAERTGGSVSTLTIQRTQQEDSAVYLCASSLAGGTDTQYFGPGTRLTVL.